This T cell receptor (beta chain) was identified in a study of Ad26.COV2.S vaccination and SARS-CoV-2 variants. Whole-study results and caveats: Substantial breadth was reportedly displayed by spike-specific CD8+ and CD4+ T cell responses after vaccination. The study found similar non-spike TCR breadth in vaccine and placebo recipients. Assessments of TCR breadth and depth may have underestimated the total T cell responses.

The CDR3 spans 14 residues. Trimming took 4 bases from V and 3 from J, leaving 10 bases between them. Germline V gene sequence: CDR1 MNHEY, CDR2 SVGAGI. Sequenced by immunoSEQ multiplex PCR; TCRdb stores in-frame clones only, minus some. The top ten clones hold 3.9% of a sample with approximately 340,000 clones, approximately 90% of them seen once. As concerns this clone: The antigen remains undetermined.

Sequenced material: peripheral blood, taken after recovery from COVID-19. The clonotype was recovered from a human donor who had recovered from COVID-19. The V gene is TRBV6-5, the J gene TRBJ1-5, with unresolved D. CDR3 residues: CASSLEGINQPQHF. CDR3 sequence (DNA): TGTGCCAGCAGTTTGGAGGGAATCAATCAGCCCCAGCATTTT.